Listed below are T cell receptor beta chains from one sample, sequenced in a study of blood T cells in healthy people across ages. TCRdb processed the 5' RACE reads anew with MiXCR; each CDR3 protein has one entry. The data show around 1,600,000 distinct CDR3 sequences, less than 45% seen once. The specimen sequenced was blood. The receptors come from a woman aged 18-29 years in good health. CDR3s include the opening cysteine and the closing phenylalanine or tryptophan. Each record gives: D gene, clone size, J gene, V gene, CDR3 protein, CDR3 DNA. D genes are given only for firm matches. Expanded clones are given a class, and other clones once, few, many or no size at all.

-	-	TRBJ2-7	TRBV6-6	CASTEQEGRGDEQYF	TGTGCCAGCACGGAACAAGAGGGGCGCGGCGACGAGCAGTACTTC
-	-	TRBJ2-7	TRBV7-2	CASRRDLLYNEQYF	TGTGCCAGCAGGAGGGACTTGCTCTACAATGAGCAGTACTTC
-	few	TRBJ2-1	TRBV7-2	CASSLVGSAGEQFF	TGTGCCAGCAGCTTAGTCGGCAGTGCGGGCGAGCAGTTCTTC
-	-	TRBJ1-2	TRBV18	CASSPRSNREIYGYTF	TGTGCCAGCTCACCACGCTCAAACAGGGAAATCTATGGCTACACCTTC
-	-	TRBJ2-2	TRBV12-3/TRBV12-4	CASTSSTLNTGELFF	TGTGCCAGCACCTCTAGCACCCTGAACACCGGGGAGCTGTTTTTT
TRBD2	-	TRBJ2-1	TRBV4-3	CASSQKWTSGRYEQFF	TGCGCCAGCAGCCAAAAATGGACTAGCGGGAGGTATGAGCAGTTCTTC
-	-	TRBJ2-7	TRBV12-3/TRBV12-4	CASSSTGRGYEQYF	TGTGCCAGCAGTTCTACCGGCAGAGGCTACGAGCAGTACTTC
TRBD2	-	TRBJ2-5	TRBV7-2	CASSLVGTSGGNEQYF	TGTGCCAGCAGCTTAGTCGGGACTAGCGGGGGCAATGAGCAGTACTTC
-	few	TRBJ2-7	TRBV10-3	CAISDLSDEQYF	TGTGCCATCAGTGACCTGAGCGACGAGCAGTACTTC
-	many	TRBJ2-2	TRBV2	CASSVVGELFF	TGTGCCAGCAGTGTGGTCGGGGAGCTGTTTTTT
TRBD2	-	TRBJ2-5	TRBV20-1	CSAREGGTSSYNEQYF	TGCAGTGCTAGAGAGGGAGGGACGAGCTCCTACAATGAGCAGTACTTC
TRBD1	-	TRBJ1-4	TRBV10-3	CAISEKGQGRRTNEKLFF	TGTGCCATCAGTGAAAAGGGACAGGGGCGTAGAACTAATGAAAAACTGTTTTTT
-	-	TRBJ2-1	TRBV29-1	CSARDLLNEQFF	TGCAGCGCTCGGGACCTCTTAAATGAGCAGTTCTTC
TRBD1	few	TRBJ2-3	TRBV7-8	CASPPQGATVTDTQYF	TGTGCCAGCCCCCCCCAGGGGGCGACGGTCACAGATACGCAGTATTTT
TRBD1	-	TRBJ2-1	TRBV7-2	CASSFKRDRVYEQFF	TGTGCCAGCAGCTTTAAACGGGACAGGGTCTATGAGCAGTTCTTC
-	-	TRBJ2-7	TRBV27	CASSQEAGSTYEQYF	TGTGCCAGCAGCCAAGAGGCAGGGAGCACCTACGAGCAGTACTTC
-	-	TRBJ2-1	TRBV4-2	CASSPDPGLTEQFF	TGTGCCAGCAGCCCTGACCCCGGCCTTACTGAGCAGTTCTTC
TRBD1	-	TRBJ2-7	TRBV3-1	CASSQQQGAYEQYF	TGTGCCAGCAGCCAACAGCAGGGGGCCTACGAGCAGTACTTC
TRBD1	-	TRBJ2-7	TRBV30	CAGEWTGVEQYF	TGTGCCGGGGAGTGGACAGGGGTTGAGCAGTACTTC
TRBD2	-	TRBJ2-5	TRBV28	CASSKGGTSGQETQYF	TGTGCCAGCAGTAAGGGGGGGACTAGCGGTCAAGAGACCCAGTACTTC
-	-	TRBJ1-1	TRBV6-2/TRBV6-3	CASSYPRTKEAFF	TGTGCCAGCAGTTACCCCCGGACCAAAGAAGCTTTCTTT
-	few	TRBJ1-2	TRBV5-5	CASSLDTFLGYGYTF	TGTGCCAGCAGCCTAGACACTTTCCTGGGCTATGGCTACACCTTC
-	few	TRBJ2-7	TRBV9	CASSSSPLGGSYEQYF	TGTGCCAGCAGTTCCTCCCCCCTGGGGGGCTCCTACGAGCAGTACTTC
-	-	TRBJ2-5	TRBV29-1	CSVHYQPETQYF	TGCAGCGTTCATTACCAACCAGAGACCCAGTACTTC
-	-	TRBJ1-4	TRBV29-1	CSATDSDNEKLFF	TGCAGCGCCACGGACAGTGACAATGAAAAACTGTTTTTT
-	many	TRBJ2-6	TRBV6-5	CASSYSTGANVLTF	TGTGCCAGCAGTTACTCGACCGGGGCCAACGTCCTGACTTTC
-	few	TRBJ2-3	TRBV7-2	CASSLASTVSDTQYF	TGTGCCAGCAGCTTAGCTTCGACGGTTTCAGATACGCAGTATTTT
-	-	TRBJ2-7	TRBV20-1	CSVPKSSYEQYF	TGCAGTGTTCCTAAGAGCTCCTACGAGCAGTACTTC
TRBD2	-	TRBJ2-7	TRBV20-1	CSALAGGFSYEQYF	TGCAGTGCCCTAGCGGGAGGCTTCTCCTACGAGCAGTACTTC
-	-	TRBJ1-4	TRBV6-5	CASSYANEKLFF	TGTGCCAGCAGTTACGCTAATGAAAAACTGTTTTTT
-	few	TRBJ2-1	TRBV6-2/TRBV6-3	CASTYTGPSYNEQFF	TGTGCCAGCACATACACAGGGCCCTCCTACAATGAGCAGTTCTTC
-	-	TRBJ1-2	TRBV12-3/TRBV12-4	CASSSNREGYTF	TGTGCCAGCAGTTCAAACAGGGAGGGCTACACCTTC
-	-	TRBJ1-4	TRBV29-1	CSVVLPGEKLFF	TGCAGCGTTGTTCTTCCCGGGGAAAAACTGTTTTTT
-	few	TRBJ2-1	TRBV20-1	CSARVAVNEQFF	TGCAGTGCTAGAGTTGCCGTAAATGAGCAGTTCTTC
-	-	TRBJ1-2	TRBV25-1	CASRGQKAYGYTF	TGTGCCAGCAGAGGACAGAAAGCCTATGGCTACACCTTC
TRBD2	-	TRBJ2-7	TRBV20-1	CSASLAGSYEQYF	TGCAGTGCTAGTCTAGCGGGATCATACGAGCAGTACTTC